The clone carrying this T cell receptor beta chain was observed many times. Its antigen is unknown. The data were obtained in a study of T cells in Graves' hyperthyroidism and ophthalmopathy. Study-wide findings and caveats: Separation of ophthalmopathy from stable hyperthyroidism was achieved by a 13 V-J model.

Germline V CDR1 and CDR2: DFQATT, SNEGSKA (reference sequence). The CDR3 loop spans 15 amino acids. The V segment lost 1 base and the J segment 7 bases; nucleotides outside the gene matches: 12. RNA transcripts provided the source from which TCR beta CDR3 regions were amplified. The HTBI primer set served for first-round RT-PCR of the TCR CDR3. A single record per CDR3 protein comes from TCRdb applying MiXCR to the multiplex PCR reads. The table includes a few hundred thousand distinct CDR3 sequences, roughly 15% detected once. Ophthalmopathy patients showed a Clinical Activity Score of at least 3, NOSPECS grade of at least 4 and duration under 3 months. Thyroid ultrasound and orbital computed tomography, with clinical symptoms and serum thyroxine and TRAb, informed diagnoses. The source of the PBMCs was over 8.5 ml of fresh peripheral blood.

This TCR was recovered from a woman in her twenties or thirties with Graves' ophthalmopathy. The rearrangement links TRBV20-1 to TRBJ2-5; TRBD2 aligns across 7 bases. Sequencing was performed on blood. CDR3 nucleotides: TGCAGTGCTAGAGTTGGTAGCGGGTCCGGGGGGACCCAGTACTTC. This gives the protein CSARVGSGSGGTQYF.